This entry lists 20 T cell receptor beta chains sequenced from one sample in a study of OX40 agonist ivuxolimab in advanced cancers. Profiling relied on immunoSEQ multiplex PCR, and the TCRdb table lists in-frame clones only, not all of them. The top ten clones hold over 5% of a sample with tens of thousands of clones, roughly 79% of them seen once. The specimen comprised CD4+ or CD8+ T cells sorted from blood, sampled in a trial of the OX40 agonist ivuxolimab. All receptors come from an adult with an advanced solid tumor such as melanoma, head and neck, liver or kidney cancer.

The CDR3 region has the DNA TGCGCCAGCAGCTTGGGACTATGGAACACTGAAGCTTTCTTT. The encoded protein is CASSLGLWNTEAFF. V and J are TRBV5-1 and TRBJ1-1; D ambiguous. This CDR3 comprises 14 residues. Trimming shortened V by 0 bases and J by 1 base, and 7 bases separated the two germline ends. Germline V gene data show CDR1 as SGHRS and CDR2 as YFSETQ.

The chain carries TRBV27 and TRBJ2-1, with 13 nucleotides matching TRBD2. This CDR3 spans 15 amino acids. In germline, CDR1 is MNHEY, CDR2 SMNVEV (reference sequence). With 7 bases clipped from V and 6 bases from J, the junction kept 6 bases outside the gene matches. CDR3 DNA sequence: TGTGCCAGCACCGCTGGGACTAGCGGGGTCAATGAGCAGTTCTTC. Its translation: CASTAGTSGVNEQFF.

The chain recombines TRBV7-9 with TRBJ2-7; 9 nucleotides agree with TRBD1. This CDR3 spans 14 amino acids. V shed 1 base and J 3 bases; nucleotides not matched to a gene: 1. Germline-derived CDR1 and CDR2 are SEHNR and FQNEAQ (reference sequence). As DNA, the CDR3 is TGTGCCAGCAGCTTAGAGGGACAGGGCTACGAGCAGTACGTC. It is translated as CASSLEGQGYEQYV.

The chain links TRBV28 to TRBJ2-3; 8 bases agree with TRBD2. CDR3 length: 15 amino acids. The germline CDR1 and CDR2 sequences are MDHEN and SYDVKM. After removal of 1 base from V and 5 bases from J, the junction contained 5 bases not matched to a gene. CDR3 region: CASSLYGGAEDTQYF. The CDR3 DNA sequence: TGTGCCAGCAGTTTATACGGGGGGGCGGAAGATACGCAGTATTTT.

This chain connects TRBV2 to TRBJ1-1; D is ambiguous. Trimming cost V 2 bases and J 0 bases, with 13 bases left between them. The CDR3 consists of 16 residues. Germline-derived CDR1 and CDR2 are SNHLY and FYNNEI. The CDR3 coding sequence is TGTGCCAGCAGTGAAACGGACGGTAACATGAACACTGAAGCTTTCTTT. It translates to CASSETDGNMNTEAFF.

The chain combines TRBV5-1 with TRBJ2-5, with D possibly TRBD2 on 5 matching bases. The length of the CDR3 is 16 residues. Germline values: CDR1 SGHRS, CDR2 YFSETQ. Trimming took 0 bases from V and 4 from J, leaving 16 bases between them. CDR3 in DNA: TGCGCCAGCAGCTTGGCCGATCCGGTTGCGGGAGAGACCCAGTACTTC. Translating it yields CASSLADPVAGETQYF.

The chain combines TRBV5-1 with TRBJ1-1, with a possible D match to TRBD1 (5 bases). The CDR3 extends over 15 amino acids. Trimming pared 2 bases from V and 1 base from J, leaving 12 bases between. CDR1 is SGHRS, CDR2 YFSETQ, per germline. The CDR3 DNA sequence: TGCGCCAGCAGCTTTCAAGACAGCCAGAACACTGAAGCTTTCTTT. It specifies CASSFQDSQNTEAFF.

This chain uses TRBV9 with TRBJ1-3; TRBD1 matches at 7 bases. V gave up 4 bases and J gave up 4 bases; unmatched junction bases: 8. The germline CDR1 and CDR2 sequences are SGDLS and YYNGEE. The CDR3 sequence is 15 residues long. The CDR3 DNA is TGTGCCAGCAGCAGGTCAGGGGGATACGGAAACACCATATATTTT. This gives the protein CASSRSGGYGNTIYF.

The chain links TRBV5-5 to TRBJ1-1; D not certain. The length of the CDR3 is 13 residues. Germline CDR1 and CDR2: SGHKS and YYEKEE (reference sequence). The V end lost 0 bases, the J end lost 4 bases, and 7 bases lay between the germline ends. The chain's CDR3 is CASSLGSSTEAFF. CDR3 bases: TGTGCCAGCAGCTTGGGGTCTAGCACTGAAGCTTTCTTT.

This rearrangement joins TRBV2 to TRBJ2-2; D unresolved. V gave up 3 bases and J gave up 0 bases, with 2 bases separating them. The germline V gene encodes CDR1 SNHLY and CDR2 FYNNEI. The CDR3 has 13 amino acids. CDR3: CASSEANTGELFF. CDR3 in DNA: TGTGCCAGCAGTGAGGCGAACACCGGGGAGCTGTTTTTT.

The chain carries TRBV15 and TRBJ1-1; tentative D call: TRBD1 (5 bases). Per the germline V gene, CDR1 is LNHNV and CDR2 is YYDKDF (reference sequence). The CDR3 loop spans 14 amino acids. Trimming shortened V by 1 base and J by 4 bases, and 10 bases separated the two germline ends. The DNA of the CDR3 is TGTGCCACCAGCAGAGTCAGGGAGGCCACTGAAGCTTTCTTT. Protein: CATSRVREATEAFF.

The gene calls are TRBV7-6 and TRBJ2-5; the D gene is possibly TRBD2 (6 bases). Deletions cut 5 bases from V and 3 bases from J, with 10 bases between. Germline CDR1 and CDR2: SGHVS and FNYEAQ. The CDR3 runs 13 residues. The CDR3 spells CASSPWREETQYF. Written as DNA, the CDR3 is TGTGCCAGCAGCCCCTGGAGGGAAGAGACCCAGTACTTC. Supplemented by reference TRBV7-6 and TRBJ2-5, the full variable domain reads GAGVSQSPRYKVTKRGQDVALRCDPISGHVSLYWYRQALGQGPEFLTYFNYEAQQDKSGLPNDRFSAERPEGSISTLTIQRTEQRDSAMYRCASSPWREETQYFGPGTRLLVL.

In its sample, this clone was seen many times. The chain recombines TRBV5-6 with TRBJ1-1; 8 bases match TRBD1. Germline V gene sequence: CDR1 SGHDT, CDR2 YYEEEE. V lost 4 bases to trimming and J lost 0 bases; unmatched junction nucleotides: 8. This CDR3 is 16 amino acids long. DNA for the CDR3: TGTGCCAGCAGCCAACCCTACAGGGGGATGAACACTGAAGCTTTCTTT. It specifies CASSQPYRGMNTEAFF.

The V gene is TRBV9, the J gene TRBJ2-3; 7 bases are a match to TRBD1. With 5 bases clipped from V and 4 bases from J, the junction kept 7 bases outside the gene matches. Germline assignment: CDR1 SGDLS and CDR2 YYNGEE. The length of the CDR3 is 14 residues. CDR3 sequence: CASSENRGPDTQYF. CDR3 coding DNA: TGTGCCAGCAGTGAGAACAGGGGCCCAGATACGCAGTATTTT.

The rearrangement uses TRBV4-3 and TRBJ2-1; D perhaps matches TRBD2 (6 bases). The CDR3 contains 15 residues. V lost 0 bases to trimming and J lost 3 bases, with 9 bases between them. Germline V gene data show CDR1 as LGHNA and CDR2 as YSLEER. The CDR3 bases are TGCGCCAGCAGCCAAGACGGGAGAGGCTACAATGAGCAGTTCTTC. It is translated as CASSQDGRGYNEQFF.

The chain employs TRBV10-3 and TRBJ1-5, with TRBD1 identical over 8 bases. Trimming at V came to 10 bases and at J to 2 bases, leaving 7 bases not matched to a gene. The CDR3 loop spans 14 amino acids. From germline, CDR1 is ENHRY and CDR2 SYGVKD. Here the CDR3 DNA reads TGTGCCAGACACCAGGGGGCCCGCAATCAGCCCCAGCATTTT. As protein: CARHQGARNQPQHF.

The rearrangement uses TRBV11-1 and TRBJ2-2; D is perhaps TRBD1 (5 bases). Trimming removed 4 bases at V and 6 bases at J, with 15 bases between. This CDR3 is built from 15 residues. Germline lookup yields CDR1 SGHAT and CDR2 FQDESV (reference sequence). CDR3 nucleotides: TGTGCCAGCAGCTCCTCACAGGATCTGGCCGGGGAGCTGTTTTTT. This codes for CASSSSQDLAGELFF.

This chain uses TRBV9 with TRBJ2-2; 7 positions match TRBD2. The V gene's germline CDR1 is SGDLS and CDR2 YYNGEE. There are 13 residues in the CDR3. Unmatched junction bases numbered 5, after V lost 5 bases and J lost 7 bases. CDR3 amino acids: CASRAGGDGELFF. The DNA of the CDR3 is TGTGCCAGCAGAGCTGGGGGGGACGGGGAGCTGTTTTTT.

The chain links TRBV25-1 to TRBJ2-7; D is unresolved. The V gene lost 4 bases and the J gene lost 2 bases, with 6 bases spanning the gap. CDR1 and CDR2 from the germline V gene are MGHDK and SYGVNS. There are 12 residues in the CDR3. CDR3 DNA: TGTGCCAGCAGTGTGCAGCCCTACGAGCAGTACTTC. Translation: CASSVQPYEQYF.

The chain uses TRBV29-1 and TRBJ2-1; 10 bases agree with TRBD2. The trim removed 4 bases at V and 5 bases at J, leaving 11 bases unmatched. Germline V CDR1 and CDR2: SQVTM, ANQGSEA. The CDR3 contains 16 residues. In DNA, the CDR3 is TGCAGCGTTGTAGGCCGCCGGGGACTAGCGAACAATGAGCAGTTCTTC. This codes for CSVVGRRGLANNEQFF.